Listed here is a single TCR beta chain. As yet, its antigen is unknown. One end of the junction is discordant with germline, which a read error may explain. Researchers ran the PCR with 60 Vbeta and 13 Jbeta primers. TCRdb's table, derived via immunoSEQ multiplex PCR, lists solely in-frame clones and lacks some. The sample is made up of approximately 110,000 clones, and the top ten hold 3.7% of it. These data are taken from a study of cytomegalovirus exposure and HLA in healthy donors. General study results and limits: Per a later analysis, HLA-associated TCR beta chains showed more clonal expansion than other, equally common TCR beta chains. Likely technical artifact: a cluster of highly shared sequence variants.

The clonotype originates from a man aged 30 to 45 in good health and CMV-seronegative. Source material: PBMCs.

CDR3 residues: CTSSLGTVGTDTQYF. The DNA for the CDR3 is TGCACCAGCAGCTTGGGTACAGTTGGCACAGATACGCAGTATTTT. This chain joins TRBV5-1 and TRBJ2-3; D remains unclear. The CDR3 totals 15 residues. CDR1 and CDR2 from the germline V gene are SGHRS and YFSETQ.